Here is one T cell receptor beta chain with its context. Germline trimming cut 3 bases from V and 7 bases from J; bases unmatched to any gene: 9. Germline loops: CDR1 LNHDA, CDR2 SQIVND (reference sequence). This CDR3 spans 16 amino acids. The source of the sample is a study of blood T cell repertoires in COVID-19. About the study: T cells, B-cell-depleted T cells, or PBMCs supplied cDNA or gDNA.

Authors' analysis steps: Amplification of reference gene primers provided the estimated nucleated cell counts. Clones were sequenced by immunoSEQ multiplex PCR, and TCRdb holds only the in-frame ones, with some missing. V and J calls and clone size follow that table, whereas D and trimming were derived from the DNA. This table holds nearly 350,000 clones, approximately 91% found once. Seattle patient enrollment occurred during active infection, with longitudinal follow-up thereafter. The V and J genes are TRBV19 and TRBJ1-5; 10 bases map to TRBD1. The specimen was peripheral blood. The TCR originated in a woman aged 70 to 79 with COVID-19, enrolled during active disease. The CDR3 sequence is CASSIAGTGDGQPQHF. CDR3 in DNA: TGTGCCAGTAGTATCGCCGGGACAGGGGACGGACAGCCCCAGCATTTT.